This paragraph covers one T cell receptor beta chain sequence. Its cognate antigen is unknown. This could be a read error, since a much larger clone is one nucleotide away. This entry belongs to a study of CD8+CD57+ T cells in acquired aplastic anemia. Study-level background: On average, sorted CD4+ and CD8+ cells gave around 3 ug of DNA. Points from the study as a whole: Overlap between patients and controls comprised 25 to 30 CD8+ CDR3 sequences. CD8+ Simpson's diversity did not differ significantly between patients and controls.

CDR3 and TCR beta VDJ profiling relied on genomic DNA as the template. TCRdb re-called the reads through MiXCR, storing one row per CDR3 protein. In the table there are approximately 380,000 distinct CDR3 sequences, 60% to 80% of which are singletons. Sequencing was done on a sample of sorted CD4+, CD8+, or CD8+CD57+ T cells (not recorded which) from PBMCs. The clonotype comes from a human donor in good health, serving as a control.

CDR3 coding DNA: TGTGCCAGCAGCCGAGCGGGAGGCTACGGGCAGTACTTC. Its translation is CASSRAGGYGQYF. The chain joins TRBV27 to TRBJ2-7; TRBD2 aligns across 9 bases. This CDR3 has 13 residues. From germline, CDR1 is MNHEY and CDR2 SMNVEV (reference sequence).